The T cell receptor beta chain described here comes from a study of identical twins. TCRdb re-called the 5' RACE reads with MiXCR, one entry per CDR3 protein. The sample lists some 500,000 distinct CDR3 sequences; approximately 10% were seen once. The CDR3 length is 15 residues. With 5 bases removed from V and 2 bases from J, the gap between germline ends came to 15 bases. Germline V gives CDR1 LNHDA, CDR2 SQIVND (reference sequence). This clonotype turned up a few times. The same data also went into a second study, on yellow fever vaccine responses in identical twins.

This TCR derives from a woman younger than 35 in good health. The sample was PBMCs. The rearrangement joins TRBV19 to TRBJ1-1, with D perhaps matching TRBD1 (5 bases). CDR3: CASSRSGALNTEAFF. The CDR3 DNA reads as TGTGCCAGTAGTCGATCCGGGGCCTTAAACACTGAAGCTTTCTTT. Using reference TRBV19 and TRBJ1-1 for the parts outside the CDR3, the full variable domain is DGGITQSPKYLFRKEGQNVTLSCEQNLNHDAMYWYRQDPGQGLRLIYYSQIVNDFQKGDIAEGYSVSREKKESFPLTVTSAQKNPTAFYLCASSRSGALNTEAFFGQGTRLTVV.